What follows is one T cell receptor (beta chain) and its context. Its antigen is unidentified. Trimming removed 0 bases at V and 4 bases at J, with 10 bases between. This CDR3 region has 15 residues. CDR1 is LGHNA and CDR2 is YNFKEQ in the germline V gene. Busulfan-fludarabine conditioning, marrow transplant, and cyclophosphamide on days +3 and +4 were administered. The data were obtained in a study of T cells after posttransplantation cyclophosphamide. Study results and caveats: Blood and skin or GI T cell repertoires showed limited TRB overlap. Donor-recipient repertoire similarity was low at 1-2 months, rising over year one. Recipient CMV seropositivity and CMV reactivation strongly tracked TRB clonality.

Method: immunoSEQ multiplex PCR; TCRdb's copy keeps in-frame clones and lacks some. The data contain 10,000 to 13,000 clones, roughly nine tenths of them singletons. The TCR sequence derives from a male patient in his thirties who received an allogeneic stem cell transplant from a related donor, was CMV-positive, and had acute GVHD only. Some T cells may have come from the graft donor. Material: CD4+ T cells sorted from PBMCs, obtained after allogeneic stem cell transplant with posttransplant cyclophosphamide. The genes are TRBV4-2 and TRBJ1-5; D ambiguous. The CDR3: CASSQDPGGNQPQHF. CDR3 DNA sequence: TGTGCCAGCAGCCAAGACCCCGGAGGGAATCAGCCCCAGCATTTT.